The rows below give T cell receptor beta chains drawn from one sample of a study of shared clonotypes between healthy human individuals. Assay: immunoSEQ multiplex PCR; the TCRdb copy retains only in-frame clones and omits some. The sample lists 2 million or so clones; roughly 95% were seen once. The sample comprised naive CD8+ T cells sorted from blood. These receptors were collected from a man aged 18-30 years in good health. Each CDR3 is given with its conserved first and last residue. The D gene is left open where the match is weak. Clone sizes are given selectively: once, few, many, or a class where the clone is expanded.

V,size,D,J,length,DNA,CDR3
TRBV7-9,NA,TRBD2,TRBJ2-1,17,TGTGCCAGCAGCTTAGCTGGCCGGGTAGCGGGCTACAATGAGCAGTTCTTC,CASSLAGRVAGYNEQFF
TRBV7-9,NA,TRBD2,TRBJ2-7,17,TGTGCCAGCAGCGAAGGGACTAGCGGGGGGAGGGCCTACGAGCAGTACTTC,CASSEGTSGGRAYEQYF
TRBV5-8,NA,NA,TRBJ2-1,15,TGTGCCAGCACCCGCGTGATTGGCTCTTACGATGAGCAGTTCTTC,CASTRVIGSYDEQFF
TRBV7-9,once,TRBD1,TRBJ2-1,17,TGTGCCAGCAGACCACCCATCCCGAGCCAGGGGGCCAATGAGCAGTTCTTC,CASRPPIPSQGANEQFF
TRBV28,NA,NA,TRBJ1-6,15,TGTGCCAGCAGTTTCCAGTGGGCCTATAATTCACCCCTCCACTTT,CASSFQWAYNSPLHF
TRBV5-6,NA,NA,TRBJ1-5,13,TGTGCCAGCAGCTTTGAAGGGGCCCAGCCCCAGCATTTT,CASSFEGAQPQHF
TRBV2,NA,TRBD2,TRBJ2-1,17,TGTGCCAGCAGTGAAGCGACTAGCGGGATTGGGGCGGGTGAGCAGTTCTTC,CASSEATSGIGAGEQFF
TRBV4-1,NA,NA,TRBJ1-2,16,TGCGCCAGCAGCCAAGATCCCTGGCAGGCGCCCTATGGCTACACCTTC,CASSQDPWQAPYGYTF
TRBV5-4,once,TRBD1,TRBJ1-2,16,TGTGCCAGCAGCTTGGAGCTGGGACAGGGGGCGGATGGCTACACCTTC,CASSLELGQGADGYTF
TRBV9,NA,NA,TRBJ2-1,12,TGTGCCAGCAGCGTAGGGGATGATGAGCAGTTCTTC,CASSVGDDEQFF
TRBV5-4,once,TRBD1,TRBJ1-1,12,TGTGCCAGCAGCCAACAGGGGACTGAAGCTTTCTTT,CASSQQGTEAFF
TRBV4-1,NA,TRBD2,TRBJ2-2,16,TGCGCCAGCAGCCCACAGCTAGCGGGAGCCACCGGGGAGCTGTTTTTT,CASSPQLAGATGELFF
TRBV10-3,NA,NA,TRBJ1-1,12,TGTGCCATCAGTGAGGGCGACACTGAAGCTTTCTTT,CAISEGDTEAFF
TRBV9,NA,NA,TRBJ1-5,14,TGTGCCAGCAGCGCCGGGGGATCCAATCAGCCCCAGCATTTT,CASSAGGSNQPQHF
TRBV5-8,NA,NA,TRBJ1-2,13,TGTGCCAGCAGCTTCACGGGTAACTATGGCTACACCTTC,CASSFTGNYGYTF
TRBV7-9,once,TRBD2,TRBJ2-7,17,TGTGCCAGCAGCGACGGGACTAGCGGGATAACATCCTACGAGCAGTACTTC,CASSDGTSGITSYEQYF
TRBV12-5,NA,TRBD1,TRBJ2-5,14,TGTGCTAGTGGTTTGGGGACAGGGCGGGAGACCCAGTACTTC,CASGLGTGRETQYF
TRBV4-3,NA,TRBD2,TRBJ2-3,18,TGCGCCAGCAGCCAAACGGGAGGCCCCACCATGTACACAGATACGCAGTATTTT,CASSQTGGPTMYTDTQYF
TRBV30,NA,TRBD2,TRBJ2-1,20,TGTGCCTGGAGTCCAACCAGGACTAGCGGGGGGTGGAGCTCCTACAATGAGCAGTTCTTC,CAWSPTRTSGGWSSYNEQFF
TRBV27,NA,TRBD2,TRBJ2-3,16,TGTGCCAGCAGTTGGGGGGAAGCGGGAAACACAGATACGCAGTATTTT,CASSWGEAGNTDTQYF
TRBV6-5,NA,TRBD1,TRBJ1-2,15,TGTGCCAGCAGTTACCGCGGACAGGGCAACTATGGCTACACCTTC,CASSYRGQGNYGYTF
TRBV7-9,NA,NA,TRBJ2-7,16,TGTGCCAGCAGCCTAGAGCGGTCGAGCCGTCCCTACGAGCAGTACTTC,CASSLERSSRPYEQYF
TRBV19,NA,NA,TRBJ2-3,13,TGTGCCAGTAGTATGATAGGGTGGGATACGCAGTATTTT,CASSMIGWDTQYF
TRBV29-1,NA,TRBD2,TRBJ2-1,14,TGCAGCGTTCTTCTAGCGGGAGTGGGGAATGAGCAGTTCTTC,CSVLLAGVGNEQFF
TRBV30,NA,NA,TRBJ2-3,12,TGTGCCTGGGCCCCCAACACAGATACGCAGTATTTT,CAWAPNTDTQYF
TRBV4-1,once,TRBD1,TRBJ1-5,16,TGCGCCAGCAGCCAAGGACAGGGCCAAAGCAATCAGCCCCAGCATTTT,CASSQGQGQSNQPQHF
TRBV5-1,NA,TRBD1,TRBJ2-5,17,TGCGCCAGCAATGTTTGGGTGTCGGGACAGGGCATGGAGACCCAGTACTTC,CASNVWVSGQGMETQYF
TRBV30,NA,NA,TRBJ2-1,15,TGTGCCTGGAGTCCTACCTACACCGAGTACAATGAGCAGTTCTTC,CAWSPTYTEYNEQFF
TRBV13,NA,NA,TRBJ2-1,14,TGTGCCAGCAGCCTCAGAATGGGGCAGCATGAGCAGTTCTTC,CASSLRMGQHEQFF
TRBV30,NA,TRBD2,TRBJ2-1,13,TGTGCCTGGAAGCGGGAGGGCTTGAATGAGCAGTTCTTC,CAWKREGLNEQFF
TRBV5-6,NA,NA,TRBJ1-1,14,TGTGCCAGCAGCTTTTCCGGGAGTAACACTGAAGCTTTCTTT,CASSFSGSNTEAFF